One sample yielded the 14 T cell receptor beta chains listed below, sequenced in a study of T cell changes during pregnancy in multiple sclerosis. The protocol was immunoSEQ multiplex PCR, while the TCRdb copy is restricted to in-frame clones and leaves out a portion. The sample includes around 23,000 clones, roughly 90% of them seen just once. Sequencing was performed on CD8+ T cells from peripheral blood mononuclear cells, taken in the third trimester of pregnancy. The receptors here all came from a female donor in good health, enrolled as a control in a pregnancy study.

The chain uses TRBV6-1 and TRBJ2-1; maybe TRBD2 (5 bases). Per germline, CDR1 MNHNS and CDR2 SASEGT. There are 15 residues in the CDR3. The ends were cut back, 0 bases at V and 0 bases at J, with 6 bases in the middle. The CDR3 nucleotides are TGTGCCAGCAGTGAAGCGGCGGGCTCCTACAATGAGCAGTTCTTC. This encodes CASSEAAGSYNEQFF.

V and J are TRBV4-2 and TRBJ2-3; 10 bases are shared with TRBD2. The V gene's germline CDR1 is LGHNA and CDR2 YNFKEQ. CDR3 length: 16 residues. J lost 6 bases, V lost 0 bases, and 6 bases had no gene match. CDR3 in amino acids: CASSQDRASGSDTQYF. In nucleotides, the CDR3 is TGTGCCAGCAGCCAAGATAGGGCTAGCGGGAGCGATACGCAGTATTTT.

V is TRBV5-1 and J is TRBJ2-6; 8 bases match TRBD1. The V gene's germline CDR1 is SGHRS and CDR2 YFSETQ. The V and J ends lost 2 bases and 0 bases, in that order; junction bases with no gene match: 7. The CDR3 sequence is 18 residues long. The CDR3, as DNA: TGCGCCAGCAGCTTCCCGGGACAGGAATTCTCTGGGGCCAACGTCCTGACTTTC. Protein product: CASSFPGQEFSGANVLTF.

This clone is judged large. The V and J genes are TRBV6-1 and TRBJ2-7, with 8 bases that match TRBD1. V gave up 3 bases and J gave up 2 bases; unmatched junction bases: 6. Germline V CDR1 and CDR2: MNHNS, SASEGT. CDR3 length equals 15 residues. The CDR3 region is CASSDPRTGTYEQYF. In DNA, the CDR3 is TGTGCCAGCAGTGATCCTCGGACAGGGACCTACGAGCAGTACTTC.

The CDR3 sequence: CASSLGSERGLEQYF. The CDR3 nucleotides read TGTGCCAGCAGCTTAGGTTCCGAAAGGGGCCTGGAGCAGTACTTC. The chain carries TRBV7-9 and TRBJ2-7; D might be TRBD1 (5 bases). Germline V lookup: CDR1 SEHNR, CDR2 FQNEAQ (reference sequence). The CDR3 loop spans 15 amino acids. Trimming removed 1 base at V and 7 bases at J, with 17 bases between.

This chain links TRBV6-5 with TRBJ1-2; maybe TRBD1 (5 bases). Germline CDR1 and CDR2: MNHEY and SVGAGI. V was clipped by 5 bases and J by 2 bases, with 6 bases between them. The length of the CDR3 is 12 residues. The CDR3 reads CASSRGNYGYTF. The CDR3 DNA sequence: TGTGCCAGCAGTAGGGGAAACTATGGCTACACCTTC.

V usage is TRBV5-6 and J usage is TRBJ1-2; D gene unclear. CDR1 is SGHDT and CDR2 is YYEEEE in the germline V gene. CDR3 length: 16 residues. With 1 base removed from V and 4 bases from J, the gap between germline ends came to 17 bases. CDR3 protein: CASSLLDSFNFYGYTF. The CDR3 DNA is TGTGCCAGCAGCTTGTTAGACTCCTTTAATTTCTATGGCTACACCTTC.

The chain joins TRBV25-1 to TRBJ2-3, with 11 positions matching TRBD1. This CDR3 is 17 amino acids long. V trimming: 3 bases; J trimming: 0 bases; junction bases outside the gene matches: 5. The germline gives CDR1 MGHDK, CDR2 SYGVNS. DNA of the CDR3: TGTGCCAGCAGTGACTTGGGACAGGGGGATAGCACAGATACGCAGTATTTT. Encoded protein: CASSDLGQGDSTDTQYF.

CDR3 loop: CASSLYGGGGTEAFF. The CDR3, as DNA: TGTGCCAGCAGCTTATACGGGGGAGGGGGCACTGAAGCTTTCTTT. The chain recombines TRBV7-8 with TRBJ1-1; TRBD1 might be the D (6 bases). The germline V gene encodes CDR1 SGHVS and CDR2 FQNEAQ. The CDR3 totals 15 residues. With 2 bases removed from V and 4 bases from J, the gap between germline ends came to 14 bases.

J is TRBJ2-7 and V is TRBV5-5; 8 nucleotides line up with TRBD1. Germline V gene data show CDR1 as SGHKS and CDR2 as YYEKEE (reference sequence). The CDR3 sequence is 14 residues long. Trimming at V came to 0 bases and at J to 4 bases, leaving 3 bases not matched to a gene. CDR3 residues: CASSLGQGAYEQYF. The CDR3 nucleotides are TGTGCCAGCAGCTTGGGGCAGGGGGCGTACGAGCAGTACTTC.

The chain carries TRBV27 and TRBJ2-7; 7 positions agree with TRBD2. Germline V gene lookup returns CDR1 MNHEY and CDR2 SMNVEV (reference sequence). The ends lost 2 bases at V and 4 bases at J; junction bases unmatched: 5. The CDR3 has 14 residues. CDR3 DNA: TGTGCCAGCAGTTTAGGGCGGGGGATTTACGAGCAGTACTTC. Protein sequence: CASSLGRGIYEQYF.

CDR3 DNA sequence: TGTGCCAGTAGTATAGATCCCGCAGGCCGAGCTGAAGCTTTCTTT. As protein: CASSIDPAGRAEAFF. The chain couples TRBV19 to TRBJ1-1, with D hard to call. Trimming removed 0 bases from V and 6 bases from J, with 14 bases in between. The CDR3 is 15 amino acids. The V gene's germline CDR1 is LNHDA and CDR2 SQIVND (reference sequence).

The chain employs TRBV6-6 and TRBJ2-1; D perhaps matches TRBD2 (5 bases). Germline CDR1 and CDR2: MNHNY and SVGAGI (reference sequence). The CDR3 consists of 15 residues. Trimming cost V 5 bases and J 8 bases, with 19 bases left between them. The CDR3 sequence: CASSLGPEVSDEQFF. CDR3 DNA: TGTGCCAGCAGTCTGGGTCCGGAGGTTAGCGATGAGCAGTTCTTC.

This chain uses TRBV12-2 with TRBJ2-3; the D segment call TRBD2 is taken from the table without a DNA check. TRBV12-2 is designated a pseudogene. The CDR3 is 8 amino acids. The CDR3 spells CASRLASF. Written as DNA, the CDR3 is TGTGCAAGTCGCTTAGCCTCTTTT.